Listed here are 21 T cell receptor beta chains from one sample, sequenced in a study of blood T cell repertoires in COVID-19. Assay: immunoSEQ multiplex PCR; the TCRdb copy retains only in-frame clones and omits some. The data hold about 180,000 clones, with about 80% observed a single time. Sequencing was carried out using PBMCs or T cells enriched from blood (not recorded which). The receptors stem from a man aged 55 to 70 who had been exposed to COVID-19.

The V gene is TRBV7-2, the J gene TRBJ2-3; 7 bases match TRBD2. This CDR3 is 13 amino acids long. The germline V gene has CDR1 SGHTA and CDR2 FQGNSA. V shed 10 bases, J shed 0 bases, and the junction held 4 bases outside the gene matches. The CDR3 DNA reads as TGTGCCACAAATAGCGGGAGCACAGATACGCAGTATTTT. This gives the protein CATNSGSTDTQYF.

With respect to this clone: The sample carries other DNA sequences with the same CDR3. V and J are TRBV19 and TRBJ1-5; 9 positions agree with TRBD1. CDR3 length: 15 amino acids. With 6 bases clipped from V and 1 base from J, the junction kept 4 bases outside the gene matches. In germline, CDR1 is LNHDA, CDR2 SQIVND (reference sequence). The CDR3 is CASRQDRGSNQPQHF. CDR3 sequence (DNA): TGTGCCAGTAGACAAGACAGGGGGAGCAATCAGCCCCAGCATTTT.

The V gene is TRBV29-1, the J gene TRBJ2-1; 8 bases match TRBD2. The CDR3 is made up of 15 amino acids. The ends lost 2 bases at V and 0 bases at J; junction bases unmatched: 3. Looked up from germline, CDR1 is SQVTM and CDR2 is ANQGSEA. The CDR3 DNA sequence: TGCAGCGTTGAAAAGGCGGGAGGCTCCTACAATGAGCAGTTCTTC. Protein: CSVEKAGGSYNEQFF.

V and J are TRBV27 and TRBJ1-6; unclear D gene. There are 14 residues in the CDR3. With 3 bases removed from V and 9 bases from J, the gap between germline ends came to 12 bases. From germline, CDR1 is MNHEY and CDR2 SMNVEV (reference sequence). For the CDR3, the DNA is TGTGCCAGCAGTTTCCGCGGGGAGGGTTCACCCCTCCACTTT. Translating gives CASSFRGEGSPLHF.

The gene calls are TRBV11-3 and TRBJ2-3; 10 positions agree with TRBD2. The CDR3 sequence is 15 residues long. Germline values: CDR1 SGHNT, CDR2 YENEEA. J lost 3 bases, V lost 5 bases, and 5 bases had no gene match. The CDR3 region has the DNA TGTGCCAGCAGCACCACTAGCGGGACAACAGATACGCAGTATTTT. As protein: CASSTTSGTTDTQYF. The full variable domain, completed using reference TRBV11-3 and TRBJ2-3, is EAGVVQSPRYKIIEKKQPVAFWCNPISGHNTLYWYLQNLGQGPELLIRYENEEAVDDSQLPKDRFSAERLKGVDSTLKIQPAELGDSAVYLCASSTTSGTTDTQYFGPGTRLTVL.

The sample holds one count of this clone. The chain uses TRBV5-1 and TRBJ2-1; tentatively, D is TRBD2 (7 bases). CDR3 length: 17 residues. Trimming shortened V by 4 bases and J by 4 bases, and 21 bases separated the two germline ends. CDR1 and CDR2 from the germline V gene are SGHRS and YFSETQ. The CDR3 spells CASSPPGGFLAYNEQFF. In nucleotides, the CDR3 is TGCGCCAGCAGCCCCCCGGGGGGCTTTCTAGCTTACAATGAGCAGTTCTTC. Based on the CDR3 plus reference TRBV5-1 and TRBJ2-1, the full variable domain is KAGVTQTPRYLIKTRGQQVTLSCSPISGHRSVSWYQQTPGQGLQFLFEYFSETQRNKGNFPGRFSGRQFSNSRSEMNVSTLELGDSALYLCASSPPGGFLAYNEQFFGPGTRLTVL.

This chain links TRBV5-1 with TRBJ2-2, with D unclear. V lost 4 bases and J lost 0, with 13 bases in between. CDR1 and CDR2 (germline): SGHRS, YFSETQ. CDR3 length: 16 amino acids. The CDR3 nucleotides read TGCGCCAGCAGCCTGGTGGCCGATGCGAACACCGGGGAGCTGTTTTTT. Translating gives CASSLVADANTGELFF.

This sequence joins TRBV5-4 and TRBJ2-7, with D possibly TRBD1 on 7 matching bases. V lost 2 bases, J lost 1 base, and 19 bases lay in between. The CDR3 spans 17 residues. Germline CDR1 is SGHNT and CDR2 is YYREEE (reference sequence). CDR3 DNA sequence: TGTGCCAGCAGCTTAGCCGGAGGGGGCGATAGGTCCTACGAGCAGTACTTC. This translates into CASSLAGGGDRSYEQYF.

This sequence joins TRBV11-2 and TRBJ2-1; D remains unclear. This CDR3 spans 11 amino acids. Trimming cost V 5 bases and J 12 bases, with 11 bases left between them. Germline V lookup: CDR1 SGHAT, CDR2 FQNNGV. CDR3 sequence (DNA): TGTGCCAGCAGCACCCCAGGCGTGCAGTTCTTC. Protein: CASSTPGVQFF. The whole variable domain, remainder taken from reference TRBV11-2 and TRBJ2-1, is EAGVAQSPRYKIIEKRQSVAFWCNPISGHATLYWYQQILGQGPKLLIQFQNNGVVDDSQLPKDRFSAERLKGVDSTLKIQPAKLEDSAVYLCASSTPGVQFFGPGTRLTVL.

This clone was detected only a few times. The junction departs from the called germline gene at one end, perhaps through a read error. V is TRBV28 and J is TRBJ2-7, with TRBD1 identical over 11 bases. The length of the CDR3 is 13 residues. CDR1 MDHEN and CDR2 SYDVKM come from the germline V gene. The CDR3 region is CASRPHTTGTGGF. CDR3 nucleotides: TGTGCCAGCAGGCCCCATACTACCGGGACAGGGGGGTTC.

V is TRBV30 and J is TRBJ2-2; 7 positions agree with TRBD2. This CDR3 has 15 residues. CDR1 is GTSNPN, CDR2 SVGIG, per germline (reference sequence). With 1 base clipped from V and 6 bases from J, the junction kept 8 bases outside the gene matches. The CDR3: CAWSGTSRKAGELFF. The DNA of the CDR3 is TGTGCCTGGAGTGGGACTAGTAGGAAGGCCGGGGAGCTGTTTTTT.

The CDR3 region has the DNA TGTGCCAGCAGGGAGGGACAGTATTACGAGCAGTACTTC. It yields the protein CASREGQYYEQYF. The gene calls are TRBV2 and TRBJ2-7; D is possibly TRBD1 (7 bases). Trimming left V 6 bases short and J 4 bases short, with 13 bases between. The CDR3 runs to 13 residues. Looked up from germline, CDR1 is SNHLY and CDR2 is FYNNEI.

This chain links TRBV19 with TRBJ2-7, with 9 bases fitting TRBD2. The CDR3 is 15 residues long. With V trimmed by 8 bases and J by 3 bases, 11 bases remained unmatched. The germline gives CDR1 LNHDA, CDR2 SQIVND (reference sequence). CDR3 sequence (DNA): TGTGCCAGTCGCTTCCGGACTAGCGAGTTCTACGAGCAGTACTTC. Amino acids: CASRFRTSEFYEQYF.

CDR3 in amino acids: CASSVVAGTYSGANVLTF. CDR3 DNA: TGTGCCAGCAGCGTAGTTGCAGGGACATACTCTGGGGCCAACGTCCTGACTTTC. The J gene is TRBJ2-6, the V gene TRBV9; possibly TRBD1 for D (6 bases). The CDR3 length is 18 residues. The V gene lost 0 bases and the J gene lost 0 bases, with 13 bases spanning the gap. Looked up from germline, CDR1 is SGDLS and CDR2 is YYNGEE.

As regards this clone: Other DNA variants within this sample encode the same CDR3. The J gene is TRBJ1-1, the V gene TRBV29-1; 8 nucleotides match TRBD1. The CDR3 covers 13 residues. Germline CDR1 and CDR2: SQVTM and ANQGSEA. With V trimmed by 6 bases and J by 1 base, 4 bases remained unmatched. The CDR3 loop is CSVTTGGNTEAFF. The CDR3 DNA follows: TGCAGCGTCACTACAGGGGGGAACACTGAAGCTTTCTTT.

The CDR3 loop reads CAWAYAGVQPQHF. The CDR3 coding sequence is TGTGCCTGGGCATATGCGGGGGTTCAGCCCCAGCATTTT. The chain has TRBV30 and TRBJ1-5; a possible D gene is TRBD1 (5 bases). The CDR3 is 13 amino acids. CDR1 and CDR2 (germline): GTSNPN, SVGIG (reference sequence). Trimming cost V 5 bases and J 6 bases, with 14 bases left between them. Together with reference TRBV30 and TRBJ1-5, the CDR3 gives the full variable domain: SQTIHQWPATLVQPVGSPLSLECTVEGTSNPNLYWYRQAAGRGLQLLFYSVGIGQISSEVPQNLSASRPQDRQFILSSKKLLLSDSGFYLCAWAYAGVQPQHFGDGTRLSIL.

V gene TRBV19 combines with J gene TRBJ1-5; 10 bases match TRBD1. The CDR3 covers 14 residues. With V trimmed by 9 bases and J by 3 bases, 5 bases remained unmatched. Germline V lookup: CDR1 LNHDA, CDR2 SQIVND (reference sequence). CDR3 in DNA: TGTGCCAGCGGGGGACAGGGGAACAATCAGCCCCAGCATTTT. Its protein is CASGGQGNNQPQHF.

This sequence joins TRBV24-1 and TRBJ1-5; perhaps TRBD1 as D (6 bases). The germline gives CDR1 KGHDR, CDR2 SFDVKD. The CDR3 loop spans 17 amino acids. Trimming left V 7 bases short and J 6 bases short, with 24 bases between. This CDR3 is CATSRYATGTISQPQHF. CDR3 nucleotide sequence: TGTGCCACCAGCCGGTACGCCACCGGGACAATCTCTCAGCCCCAGCATTTT.

The V and J genes are TRBV2 and TRBJ1-2; TRBD1 aligns across 8 bases. CDR1 is SNHLY and CDR2 is FYNNEI in the germline V gene. The CDR3 is made up of 16 amino acids. Trimming cost V 2 bases and J 2 bases; bases outside gene matches: 7. CDR3 region: CASSETPGGTNYGYTF. The CDR3 DNA reads TGTGCCAGCAGTGAAACCCCAGGGGGCACGAACTATGGCTACACCTTC.

In this sample, this clone turned up a few times. This rearrangement joins TRBV29-1 to TRBJ1-1; no clear D. The V gene's germline CDR1 is SQVTM and CDR2 ANQGSEA. This CDR3 is built from 14 residues. Between the trimmed V and J ends, which lost 2 bases and 1 base, there was a span of 11 bases. The CDR3 region is CSVERPPGNTEAFF. In DNA form, the CDR3 reads TGCAGCGTTGAACGCCCCCCAGGGAACACTGAAGCTTTCTTT. The complete variable domain, with remaining parts taken from reference TRBV29-1 and TRBJ1-1, reads SAVISQKPSRDICQRGTSLTIQCQVDSQVTMMFWYRQQPGQSLTLIATANQGSEATYESGFVIDKFPISRPNLTFSTLTVSNMSPEDSSIYLCSVERPPGNTEAFFGQGTRLTVV.

V and J are TRBV2 and TRBJ2-5; TRBD2 matches at 11 bases. Germline trimming cut 4 bases from V and 3 bases from J; bases unmatched to any gene: 10. The germline CDR1 and CDR2 sequences are SNHLY and FYNNEI. This CDR3 region has 17 residues. The CDR3 coding sequence is TGTGCCAGCAGTGGACCAGAAGGACTAGCGGGCGAAGAGACCCAGTACTTC. This translates into CASSGPEGLAGEETQYF. Full variable domain (rest looked up from reference TRBV2 and TRBJ2-5): EPEVTQTPSHQVTQMGQEVILRCVPISNHLYFYWYRQILGQKVEFLVSFYNNEISEKSEIFDDQFSVERPDGSNFTLKIRSTKLEDSAMYFCASSGPEGLAGEETQYFGPGTRLLVL.